This T cell receptor (beta chain) was observed in a study of regulatory T cells in long-lasting Graves disease. Construction of TCR beta libraries relied on iRepertoire HTBI primers and on Arm-PCR targeting CDR3 regions. One entry per CDR3 protein results from TCRdb running MiXCR on the multiplex PCR reads. The data contain approximately 500,000 distinct CDR3 sequences, roughly 21% of them singletons. Specified time point: persistent/refractory GD, antithyroid drugs over 5 years with positive TRAb. There was RNA extracted from PBMCs, and the TCR library was made from it. This sequence was found in a female donor with Graves disease. Sequencing used peripheral blood mononuclear cells (PBMCs), obtained when the disease was refractory, from a patient treated with antithyroid drugs.

CDR3 amino acids: CATSRDRVITYEQYF. CDR3 bases: TGTGCCACCAGCAGAGACAGGGTGATTACCTACGAGCAGTACTTC. The rearrangement links TRBV15 to TRBJ2-7; TRBD1 is a possible D gene (5 bases). The germline gives CDR1 LNHNV, CDR2 YYDKDF (reference sequence). The CDR3 contains 15 residues. Trimming removed 0 bases from V and 2 bases from J, with 11 bases in between.